These T cell receptor beta chains were read from a single sample in a study of monozygotic twins with inflammatory bowel disease. One entry per CDR3 protein, without DNA, is what TCRdb gives after re-calling the 5' RACE reads. The ten most abundant clones cover approximately 3% of a sample with 150,000 to 200,000 distinct CDR3 sequences. Input material: blood. The receptors stem from a human donor with ulcerative colitis or Crohn's disease, or a healthy co-twin of an affected twin (not recorded which). The CDR3 runs from the conserved cysteine through the conserved F or W.

V gene,J gene,CDR3 protein
TRBV7-2,TRBJ1-1,CASSLEGQFDTEAFF
TRBV7-2,TRBJ2-1,CASSLAGATSYNEQFF
TRBV18,TRBJ1-5,CASSPGQGGAGGNQPQHF
TRBV9,TRBJ2-7,CASSVDGAGLGYEQYF
TRBV19,TRBJ1-5,CASSMGQGAQQPQHF
TRBV20-1,TRBJ1-1,CSARAVAVNTEAFF
TRBV7-6,TRBJ2-2,CASSLEAANANTGELFF
TRBV7-9,TRBJ2-5,CAGARVGKETQYF
TRBV7-2,TRBJ1-1,CASSFFGGEAFF
TRBV24-1,TRBJ2-3,CATSDSSGGVSDTQYF
TRBV12-3/TRBV12-4,TRBJ1-5,CASSHRGRSYF
TRBV4-1,TRBJ2-2,CASSPWLTGGKSAGELFF
TRBV12-3/TRBV12-4,TRBJ2-2,CASSLTLAANTGELFF
TRBV5-1,TRBJ2-1,CASSSSSTYNEQFF
TRBV6-1,TRBJ1-6,CASRGESAISNSPLHF
TRBV24-1,TRBJ2-1,CATSDATGTEIYNEQFF
TRBV6-1,TRBJ2-7,CASSDRWNGDEQYF
TRBV5-1,TRBJ2-5,CASSGVGSGDEETQYF
TRBV5-1,TRBJ2-5,CASSSGLAGQYLETQYF
TRBV7-9,TRBJ2-2,CASSQMGLGKTGELFF
TRBV12-3/TRBV12-4,TRBJ2-5,CASSPDKEETQYF
TRBV4-2,TRBJ2-3,CASSQDLGGAPVDTQYF
TRBV12-3/TRBV12-4,TRBJ2-7,CASRSGAGVREQYF
TRBV18,TRBJ1-3,CASSPLGTDSGNTIYF
TRBV5-1,TRBJ1-3,CASSLVQSSGNTIYF
TRBV5-1,TRBJ2-1,CASSNAGLQFF
TRBV25-1,TRBJ2-3,CASSDFDLRDTQYF
TRBV6-2/TRBV6-3,TRBJ1-5,CASSYSGGFSNQPQHF
TRBV5-6,TRBJ2-5,CASSLFFETQYF
TRBV20-1,TRBJ2-4,CSAAGAQGRTEYF
TRBV29-1,TRBJ2-7,CSAKSWTATPISSYEQYF
TRBV6-2/TRBV6-3,TRBJ2-1,CASSYVLNEQFF
TRBV14,TRBJ2-1,CASSRGAPEYNEQFF
TRBV19,TRBJ2-3,CASSSPGLASTDTQYF
TRBV27,TRBJ1-1,CASSNRGKNTEAFF
TRBV10-3,TRBJ2-3,CAISERDTQYF
TRBV28,TRBJ2-7,CASSFWTGSYEQYF
TRBV3-1,TRBJ2-7,CASSPPLTSGTVQYF